The sequence of this T cell receptor (beta chain) was determined in a study of radiation and T cells in renal cell carcinoma. Findings of the study overall: In nephrectomy-only tumors, top 100 clonotypes averaged 43%, versus roughly 54% irradiated.

Turning to this clone: Antigen specificity is unknown.

Libraries were prepared by immunoSEQ multiplex PCR; TCRdb keeps only in-frame clonotypes and omits some of them. Counted here are approximately 9,800 clones, around three fifths occurring once; the ten biggest clones make up roughly 15%. Germline V gene sequence: CDR1 MNHEY, CDR2 SVGAGI. The trim removed 5 bases at V and 7 bases at J, leaving 9 bases unmatched. This CDR3 region has 14 residues. Treatment given: treatment-naive control, cytoreductive nephrectomy. The patient's renal cell carcinoma had clear cell pathology. Sequenced control tumors were from fewer than 14 males and 4 females, median age roughly 60.

Material: tumor tissue, obtained from a patient whose treatment was nephrectomy without radiotherapy. The genes are TRBV6-5 and TRBJ2-3; the match to TRBD2 covers 7 bases. The TCR sequence derives from a man in his sixties with renal cell carcinoma. The CDR3 DNA reads TGTGCCAGCAGTCCTGGGGGGGATGTGAATACGCAGTATTTT. Translated, it gives CASSPGGDVNTQYF.